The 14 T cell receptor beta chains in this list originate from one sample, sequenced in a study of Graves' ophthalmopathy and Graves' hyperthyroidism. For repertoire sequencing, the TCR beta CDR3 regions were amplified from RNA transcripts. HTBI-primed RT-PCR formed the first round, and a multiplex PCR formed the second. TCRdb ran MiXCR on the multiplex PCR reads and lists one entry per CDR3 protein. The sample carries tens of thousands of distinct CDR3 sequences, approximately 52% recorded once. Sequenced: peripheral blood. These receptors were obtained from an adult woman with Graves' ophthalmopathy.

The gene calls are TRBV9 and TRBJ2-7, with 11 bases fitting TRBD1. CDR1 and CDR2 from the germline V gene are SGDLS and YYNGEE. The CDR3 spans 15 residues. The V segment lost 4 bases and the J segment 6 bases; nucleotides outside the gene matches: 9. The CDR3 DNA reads TGTGCCAGCAGCACGGAACCCGGGACAGGGGGCGAGCAGTACTTC. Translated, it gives CASSTEPGTGGEQYF.

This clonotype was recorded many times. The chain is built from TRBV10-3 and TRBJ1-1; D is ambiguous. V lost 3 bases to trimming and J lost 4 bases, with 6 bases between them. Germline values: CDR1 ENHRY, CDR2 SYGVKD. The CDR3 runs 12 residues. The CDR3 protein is CAISDSSTEAFF. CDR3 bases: TGTGCCATCAGTGATTCTAGCACTGAAGCTTTCTTT.

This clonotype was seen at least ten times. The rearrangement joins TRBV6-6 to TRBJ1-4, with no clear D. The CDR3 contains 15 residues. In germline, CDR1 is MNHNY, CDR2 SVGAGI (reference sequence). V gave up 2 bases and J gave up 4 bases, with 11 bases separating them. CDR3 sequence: CASSYPQGSNEKLFF. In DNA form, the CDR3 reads TGTGCCAGCAGTTACCCCCAAGGGAGTAATGAAAAACTGTTTTTT.

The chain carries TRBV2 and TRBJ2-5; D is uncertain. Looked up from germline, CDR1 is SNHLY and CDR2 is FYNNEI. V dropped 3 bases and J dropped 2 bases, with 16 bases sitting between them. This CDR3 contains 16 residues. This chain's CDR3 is CASSEALRYLQETQYF. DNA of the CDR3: TGTGCCAGCAGTGAGGCGCTAAGGTATTTGCAAGAGACCCAGTACTTC.

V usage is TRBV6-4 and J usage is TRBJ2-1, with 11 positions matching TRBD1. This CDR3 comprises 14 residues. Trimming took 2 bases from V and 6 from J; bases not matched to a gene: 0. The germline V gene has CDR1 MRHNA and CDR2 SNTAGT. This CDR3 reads CASSDGQGANEQFF. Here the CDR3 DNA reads TGTGCCAGCAGTGACGGACAGGGGGCCAATGAGCAGTTCTTC.

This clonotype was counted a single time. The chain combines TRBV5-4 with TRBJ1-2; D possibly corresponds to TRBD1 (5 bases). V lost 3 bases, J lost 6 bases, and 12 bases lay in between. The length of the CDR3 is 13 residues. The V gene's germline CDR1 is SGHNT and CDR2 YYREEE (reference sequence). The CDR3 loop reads CASSSKGVNGYTF. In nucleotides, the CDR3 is TGTGCCAGCAGCTCAAAAGGGGTGAATGGCTACACCTTC.

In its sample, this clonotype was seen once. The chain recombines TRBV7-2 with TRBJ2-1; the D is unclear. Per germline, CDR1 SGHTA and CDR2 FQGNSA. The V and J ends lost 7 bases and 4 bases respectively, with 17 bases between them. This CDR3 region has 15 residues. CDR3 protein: CASTKDHDGYNEQFF. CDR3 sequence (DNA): TGTGCCAGCACCAAAGACCATGACGGTTACAATGAGCAGTTCTTC. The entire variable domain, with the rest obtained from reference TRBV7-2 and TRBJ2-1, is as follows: GAGVSQSPSNKVTEKGKDVELRCDPISGHTALYWYRQSLGQGLEFLIYFQGNSAPDKSGLPSDRFSAERTGGSVSTLTIQRTQQEDSAVYLCASTKDHDGYNEQFFGPGTRLTVL.

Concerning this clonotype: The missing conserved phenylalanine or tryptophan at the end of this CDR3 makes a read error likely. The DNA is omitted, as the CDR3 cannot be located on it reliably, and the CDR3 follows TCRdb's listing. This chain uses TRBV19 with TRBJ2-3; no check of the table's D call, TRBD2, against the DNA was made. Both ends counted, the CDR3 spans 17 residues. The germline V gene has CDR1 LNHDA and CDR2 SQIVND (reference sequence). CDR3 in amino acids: CASSIPSPGGGTDTRYL.

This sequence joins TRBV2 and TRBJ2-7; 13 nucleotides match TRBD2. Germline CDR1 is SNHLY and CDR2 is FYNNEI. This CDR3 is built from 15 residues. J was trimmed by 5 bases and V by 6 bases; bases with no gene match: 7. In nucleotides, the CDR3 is TGTGCCAGCAGGCCGGGACTAGCGGGGCGGCACGAGCAGTACTTC. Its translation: CASRPGLAGRHEQYF. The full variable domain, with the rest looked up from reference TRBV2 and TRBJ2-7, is EPEVTQTPSHQVTQMGQEVILRCVPISNHLYFYWYRQILGQKVEFLVSFYNNEISEKSEIFDDQFSVERPDGSNFTLKIRSTKLEDSAMYFCASRPGLAGRHEQYFGPGTRLTVT.

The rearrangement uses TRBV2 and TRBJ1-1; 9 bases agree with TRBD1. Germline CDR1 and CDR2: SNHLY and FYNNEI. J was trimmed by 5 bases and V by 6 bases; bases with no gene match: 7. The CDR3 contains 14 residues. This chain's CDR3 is CASRAGQGRTEAFF. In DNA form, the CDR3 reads TGTGCCAGCAGGGCGGGACAGGGAAGGACTGAAGCTTTCTTT.

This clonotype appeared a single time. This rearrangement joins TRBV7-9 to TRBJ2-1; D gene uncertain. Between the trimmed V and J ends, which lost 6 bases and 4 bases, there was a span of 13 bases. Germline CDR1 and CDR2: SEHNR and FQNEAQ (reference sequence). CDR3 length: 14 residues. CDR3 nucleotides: TGTGCCAGCAGATTATCGATTTTTTACAATGAGCAGTTCTTC. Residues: CASRLSIFYNEQFF.

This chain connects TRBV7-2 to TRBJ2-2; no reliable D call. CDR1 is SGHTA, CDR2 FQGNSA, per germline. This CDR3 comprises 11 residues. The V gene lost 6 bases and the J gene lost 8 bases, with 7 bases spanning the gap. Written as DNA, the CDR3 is TGTGCCAGCAGGCATACAGGGGAGCTGTTTTTT. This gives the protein CASRHTGELFF.

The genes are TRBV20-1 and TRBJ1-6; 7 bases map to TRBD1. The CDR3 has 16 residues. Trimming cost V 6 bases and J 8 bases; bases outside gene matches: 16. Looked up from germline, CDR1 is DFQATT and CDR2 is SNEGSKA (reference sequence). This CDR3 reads CSAHEPSQGIDSPLHF. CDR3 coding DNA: TGCAGTGCCCACGAACCATCACAGGGGATTGATTCACCCCTCCACTTT.

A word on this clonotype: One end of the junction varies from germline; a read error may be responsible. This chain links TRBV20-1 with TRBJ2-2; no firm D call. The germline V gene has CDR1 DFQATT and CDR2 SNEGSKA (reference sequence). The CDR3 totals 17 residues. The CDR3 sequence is CSARDVVGRVNTGELFF. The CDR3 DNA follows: TGCAGTGCCAGAGATGTGGTAGGAAGGGTGAACACCGGGGAGCTGTTTTTT.